A selection of T cell receptor beta chains follows, all from one sample in a study of CD8 T cells in ankylosing spondylitis. TCRdb re-derived calls from the 5' RACE reads in MiXCR, one entry per CDR3 protein. This table has 100,000 to 150,000 distinct CDR3 sequences, around 9.7% appearing once. The sample was blood, either unsorted or a sorted T cell fraction (not recorded which). Receptor source: a male donor with ankylosing spondylitis or in good health (not recorded which). Both conserved end residues are part of each CDR3. Each record gives: V gene, J gene, D gene, clone size, CDR3 DNA, CDR3 protein. A D gene is named only where the DNA matches it firmly. Where a row states a size, it is once, few, many or the class of an expanded clone; other rows omit it.

V gene: TRBV29-1; J gene: TRBJ2-7; D gene: TRBD1; clone size: many; CDR3 DNA: TGCAGCGTGCTGGGACAGCAACGCTCCTACGAGCAGTACTTC; CDR3 protein: CSVLGQQRSYEQYF
V gene: TRBV7-9; J gene: TRBJ2-3; D gene: NA; clone size: many; CDR3 DNA: TGTGCCAGCAGCTTAGCTACTTCTAGCACAGATACGCAGTATTTT; CDR3 protein: CASSLATSSTDTQYF
V gene: TRBV20-1; J gene: TRBJ2-1; D gene: TRBD1; clone size: many; CDR3 DNA: TGCAGTGCTAGAGAGCCGGGACAGGGCGACAATGAGCAGTTCTTC; CDR3 protein: CSAREPGQGDNEQFF
V gene: TRBV11-3; J gene: TRBJ2-3; D gene: TRBD1; clone size: few; CDR3 DNA: TGTGCCAGCAGCGCATCGGGACAGGGGGAAACAGATACGCAGTATTTT; CDR3 protein: CASSASGQGETDTQYF
V gene: TRBV7-2; J gene: TRBJ2-7; D gene: TRBD2; clone size: many; CDR3 DNA: TGTGCCAGCAGCTCACGGACTAGCGGGAGAGGTGAGCAGTACTTC; CDR3 protein: CASSSRTSGRGEQYF
V gene: TRBV5-6; J gene: TRBJ1-5; D gene: NA; clone size: many; CDR3 DNA: TGTGCCAGCAGTCCGGGCGGTCAGCCCCAGCATTTT; CDR3 protein: CASSPGGQPQHF
V gene: TRBV28; J gene: TRBJ2-1; D gene: NA; clone size: NA; CDR3 DNA: TGTGCCAGCAGTTTAGGGACAAATACAAACAATGAGCAGTTCTTC; CDR3 protein: CASSLGTNTNNEQFF
V gene: TRBV12-3/TRBV12-4; J gene: TRBJ2-2; D gene: NA; clone size: many; CDR3 DNA: TGTGCCAGCACCAACCTAGCCTACACCGGGGAGCTGTTTTTT; CDR3 protein: CASTNLAYTGELFF
V gene: TRBV4-2; J gene: TRBJ2-7; D gene: NA; clone size: many; CDR3 DNA: TGTGCCAGCTCCAGGGCTGGCTTGCGATCGGGCTACGAGCAGTACTTC; CDR3 protein: CASSRAGLRSGYEQYF
V gene: TRBV12-3/TRBV12-4; J gene: TRBJ2-1; D gene: NA; clone size: many; CDR3 DNA: TGTGCCAGCAGTTACACAATAGGGAGTGGGGAGCAGTTCTTC; CDR3 protein: CASSYTIGSGEQFF
V gene: TRBV6-2/TRBV6-3; J gene: TRBJ2-4; D gene: NA; clone size: many; CDR3 DNA: TGTGCCAGCCGTTTGGGCAGACTACTAGCCAAAAACATTCAGTACTTC; CDR3 protein: CASRLGRLLAKNIQYF
V gene: TRBV12-3/TRBV12-4; J gene: TRBJ2-5; D gene: NA; clone size: many; CDR3 DNA: TGTGCCAGCAGTCGGTTTTCGCTAGGAGAGACCCAGTACTTC; CDR3 protein: CASSRFSLGETQYF
V gene: TRBV7-2; J gene: TRBJ2-1; D gene: NA; clone size: NA; CDR3 DNA: TGTGCCAGCAGCTTAGGGCGAGACAATGAGCAGTTCTTC; CDR3 protein: CASSLGRDNEQFF
V gene: TRBV15; J gene: TRBJ2-1; D gene: TRBD2; clone size: many; CDR3 DNA: TGTGCCACCAGCAGAGAGGCGGGAGAATACGGTTATGAGCAGTTCTTC; CDR3 protein: CATSREAGEYGYEQFF
V gene: TRBV6-2/TRBV6-3; J gene: TRBJ2-2; D gene: NA; clone size: many; CDR3 DNA: TGTGCCAGCACCCAAGGAGAGGCCGGGGAGCTGTTTTTT; CDR3 protein: CASTQGEAGELFF
V gene: TRBV7-2; J gene: TRBJ2-4; D gene: TRBD2; clone size: NA; CDR3 DNA: TGTGCCAGCAGCTTAGGTAGCGGGAGCCAAAACATTCAGTACTTC; CDR3 protein: CASSLGSGSQNIQYF
V gene: TRBV9; J gene: TRBJ2-6; D gene: NA; clone size: few; CDR3 DNA: TGTGCCAGCAGCGTAGTAAGGGCCTCTGGGGCCAACGTCCTGACTTTC; CDR3 protein: CASSVVRASGANVLTF
V gene: TRBV9; J gene: TRBJ1-2; D gene: TRBD1; clone size: few; CDR3 DNA: TGTGCCAGCAGCGTAGGCTGGGAGAGGACAGGAATCAACTATGGCTACACCTTC; CDR3 protein: CASSVGWERTGINYGYTF
V gene: TRBV12-3/TRBV12-4; J gene: TRBJ2-1; D gene: NA; clone size: many; CDR3 DNA: TGTGCCAGCAGATTTGGGTCAGGCTCCTACAATGAGCAGTTCTTC; CDR3 protein: CASRFGSGSYNEQFF
V gene: TRBV4-3; J gene: TRBJ2-5; D gene: TRBD2; clone size: many; CDR3 DNA: TGCGCCAGCAGCCAAGATTTAGCGGGAGGGGCTCTGGAGACCCAGTACTTC; CDR3 protein: CASSQDLAGGALETQYF
V gene: TRBV29-1; J gene: TRBJ2-3; D gene: NA; clone size: many; CDR3 DNA: TGCAGCGTCGACCGGGACCCCGCAGATACGCAGTATTTT; CDR3 protein: CSVDRDPADTQYF
V gene: TRBV20-1; J gene: TRBJ1-1; D gene: TRBD1; clone size: many; CDR3 DNA: TGCAGTGCTGAGGAAGACAGGGGCGTTTCGAACACTGAAGCTTTCTTT; CDR3 protein: CSAEEDRGVSNTEAFF
V gene: TRBV5-1; J gene: TRBJ2-2; D gene: TRBD1; clone size: many; CDR3 DNA: TGCGCCAGCAGCTTGACAGGGGAAACCGGGGAGCTGTTTTTT; CDR3 protein: CASSLTGETGELFF
V gene: TRBV15; J gene: TRBJ1-4; D gene: NA; clone size: many; CDR3 DNA: TGTGCCACCAGTGTGGGGGCTATAGGGGCTAATGAAAAACTGTTTTTT; CDR3 protein: CATSVGAIGANEKLFF
V gene: TRBV11-2; J gene: TRBJ2-5; D gene: NA; clone size: many; CDR3 DNA: TGTGCCAGCAGCTTAGTTGGCCTACCGCCCCAGTACTTC; CDR3 protein: CASSLVGLPPQYF
V gene: TRBV7-2; J gene: TRBJ1-3; D gene: NA; clone size: few; CDR3 DNA: TGTGCCAGCAGCTTAGGCTTCCAAGGCTTCGAGACTGGAAACACCATATATTTT; CDR3 protein: CASSLGFQGFETGNTIYF
V gene: TRBV29-1; J gene: TRBJ2-2; D gene: NA; clone size: many; CDR3 DNA: TGCAGCGTTGATGGGCCTAGCGCCACTAGCACCGGGGAGCTGTTTTTT; CDR3 protein: CSVDGPSATSTGELFF
V gene: TRBV12-3/TRBV12-4; J gene: TRBJ2-2; D gene: TRBD1; clone size: NA; CDR3 DNA: TGTGCCAGCAACCGACAGGGTTACACCGGGGAGCTGTTTTTT; CDR3 protein: CASNRQGYTGELFF
V gene: TRBV20-1; J gene: TRBJ2-3; D gene: NA; clone size: few; CDR3 DNA: TGCAGTGCTAGAGATCCCTCTGGGGGAAGCACAGATACGCAGTATTTT; CDR3 protein: CSARDPSGGSTDTQYF
V gene: TRBV7-2; J gene: TRBJ2-1; D gene: NA; clone size: many; CDR3 DNA: TGTGCCAGCCACCTTCCGACTGAATCCTACAATGAGCAGTTCTTC; CDR3 protein: CASHLPTESYNEQFF
V gene: TRBV20-1; J gene: TRBJ2-3; D gene: NA; clone size: many; CDR3 DNA: TGCAGTGCTAGAGTTCCGGGATCTAGCACAGATACGCAGTATTTT; CDR3 protein: CSARVPGSSTDTQYF
V gene: TRBV6-2/TRBV6-3; J gene: TRBJ2-5; D gene: NA; clone size: many; CDR3 DNA: TGTGCCAGCAGTTACACCGAGACCCAGTACTTC; CDR3 protein: CASSYTETQYF
V gene: TRBV20-1; J gene: TRBJ1-6; D gene: NA; clone size: many; CDR3 DNA: TGCAGTGCTAGCGGCAGGCCGAATTCACCCCTCCACTTT; CDR3 protein: CSASGRPNSPLHF
V gene: TRBV7-8; J gene: TRBJ2-3; D gene: NA; clone size: NA; CDR3 DNA: TGTGCCAGCAGCCCAGGGGTAGCAGGAGATACGCAGTATTTT; CDR3 protein: CASSPGVAGDTQYF